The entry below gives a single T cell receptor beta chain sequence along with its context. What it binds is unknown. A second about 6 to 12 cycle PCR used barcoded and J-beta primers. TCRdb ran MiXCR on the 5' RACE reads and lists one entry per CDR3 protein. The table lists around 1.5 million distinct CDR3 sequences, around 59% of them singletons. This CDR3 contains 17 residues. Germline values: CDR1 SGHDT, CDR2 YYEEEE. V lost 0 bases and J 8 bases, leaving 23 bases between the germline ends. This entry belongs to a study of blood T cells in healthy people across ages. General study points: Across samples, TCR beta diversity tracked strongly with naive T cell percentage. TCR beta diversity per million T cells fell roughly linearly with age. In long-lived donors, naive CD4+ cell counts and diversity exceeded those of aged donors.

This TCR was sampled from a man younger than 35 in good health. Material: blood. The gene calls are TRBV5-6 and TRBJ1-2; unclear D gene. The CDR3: CASSLGTFEFHSSGYTF. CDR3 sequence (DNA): TGTGCCAGCAGCTTGGGGACCTTCGAATTCCACTCGAGCGGCTACACCTTC.